This T cell receptor beta chain was documented in a study of response to subunit inactivated influenza vaccine. TCRdb independently ran MiXCR on the RT-PCR reads; one entry per CDR3 protein. The sample includes more than 250,000 distinct CDR3 sequences, 21% of them seen just once. This CDR3 spans 12 amino acids. V lost 1 base to trimming and J lost 14 bases, with 9 bases between them. Germline CDR1 is MGHRA and CDR2 is YSYEKL. This clonotype has only a few counts. The sequence was collected from a man in his fifties or sixties who received an inactivated influenza vaccine. The chain combines TRBV4-1 with TRBJ1-6; D is unresolved. Here the sequenced sample was PBMCs from blood, taken less than 22 months after vaccination. The CDR3 sequence is CASSQAGYTLHF. DNA of the CDR3: TGCGCCAGCAGCCAAGCCGGGTACACCCTCCACTTT.